Following are 18 T cell receptor beta chains from one sample sequenced in a study of T cells in women clearing cervical HPV infection (dated by TCRdb to 2016 to 2018). Preparation of the library involved the immunoSEQ multiplex PCR assay. TCRdb retrieved this table from immuneACCESS and kept in-frame rearrangements only. Not all clones are present; in checked studies, unresolved V genes account for under half, and no reason is known for the remainder. The table of this sample itemizes some 15,000 clones. Around 6.7% of the sample is taken by the ten largest. The sequencing input was blood buffy coat. The receptors stem from a woman aged 18 to 69 with a cervical HPV16 infection that either progressed to CIN3+ or cleared (not recorded which).

CDR3 loop: CASSFQGGANYGYTF. Partial CDR3 DNA: TGTGCCAGCAGTTTCCAGGGGGGAGCTAACTATGGC. The chain uses TRBV6-4 and TRBJ1-2; 7 nucleotides match TRBD1. Coverage ceases 3 residues before the CDR3 finishes, and the germline J gene fills in the end. The CDR3 length is 15 residues. Looked up from germline, CDR1 is MRHNA and CDR2 is SNTAGT. Trimming took 5 bases from V and 0 from J; bases not matched to a gene: 6.

This clone is deemed medium-sized by its frequency. The CDR3 end lies 3 residues beyond the end of the read and is filled in from the germline J gene. J is TRBJ1-1 and V is TRBV14; D is ambiguous. Per the germline V gene, CDR1 is SGHDN and CDR2 is FVKESK. CDR3 length equals 14 residues. The V and J ends lost 1 base and 1 base respectively, with 7 bases between them. The CDR3 DNA, read in part, is TGTGCCAGCAGCCAAGGGCCACCGAACACTGAA. Its translation: CASSQGPPNTE. The whole CDR3 region reads CASSQGPPNTEAFF.

Concerning this clone: Coverage ceases 3 residues before the CDR3 finishes, and the germline J gene fills in the end. This chain uses TRBV10-3 with TRBJ2-1; 9 bases map to TRBD1. CDR3 size: 15 residues. Losses at the gene ends were 2 bases for V and 7 bases for J; bases not matched to a gene: 6. Looked up from germline, CDR1 is ENHRY and CDR2 is SYGVKD. The CDR3 DNA, read in part, is TGTGCCATCAGTGAGGGCTCAGGACAGGGGAATGAG. Translated: CAISEGSGQGNE. The whole CDR3 is CAISEGSGQGNEQFF.

A word on this clone: The read terminates 3 residues before the CDR3 end, so the remaining end is supplied by the germline J gene. The chain links TRBV11-2 to TRBJ2-2; D remains ambiguous. V shed 4 bases and J shed 4 bases, with 10 bases lying between them. The CDR3 spans 14 residues. CDR1 is SGHAT, CDR2 FQNNGV, per germline. Here the CDR3 reads CASSYDMGTGELFF. The part of the CDR3 DNA that was read is TGTGCCAGCAGCTACGACATGGGCACCGGGGAG.

Of note for this clone: Coverage ceases 3 residues before the CDR3 finishes, and the germline J gene fills in the end. The genes are TRBV5-4 and TRBJ2-4; D possibly uses TRBD1 or TRBD2 (6 bases each). Germline assignment: CDR1 SGHNT and CDR2 YYREEE (reference sequence). Trimming took off 5 bases at V and 7 bases at J, with 16 bases between the two ends. The CDR3 totals 14 residues. CDR3 DNA (partial): TGTGCCAGCAGTCCAGGGGAGGTGCGGAACATT. Translating it yields CASSPGEVRNI. The whole CDR3 reads CASSPGEVRNIQYF.

A word on this clone: Sequencing ends 3 residues short of the CDR3 end; the germline J gene provides the rest. The rearrangement joins TRBV29-1 to TRBJ2-2; 11 bases map to TRBD2. Germline-derived CDR1 and CDR2 are SQVTM and ANQGSEA. CDR3 length: 14 residues. Trimming took 6 bases from V and 0 from J; bases not matched to a gene: 0. The sequenced CDR3 bases are TGCAGCGTGGGACTAGCGGCGAACACCGGGGAG. Its translation is CSVGLAANTGE. The entire CDR3 protein reads CSVGLAANTGELFF.

Remarks on this clone: The sequenced fragment ends 3 residues before the CDR3 boundary, so the rest is inferred from the germline J gene. The rearrangement joins TRBV19 to TRBJ1-6; 7 positions agree with TRBD1. Germline assignment: CDR1 LNHDA and CDR2 SQIVND (reference sequence). This CDR3 is built from 14 residues. V was clipped by 3 bases and J by 7 bases; unmatched bases: 3. The sequenced part of the CDR3 DNA is TGTGCCAGTAGTATCCGACAGGGCAATTCACCC. It yields the protein CASSIRQGNSP. The entire CDR3 protein is CASSIRQGNSPLHF. Full variable domain (remainder filled in from reference TRBV19 and TRBJ1-6): DGGITQSPKYLFRKEGQNVTLSCEQNLNHDAMYWYRQDPGQGLRLIYYSQIVNDFQKGDIAEGYSVSREKKESFPLTVTSAQKNPTAFYLCASSIRQGNSPLHFGNGTRLTVT.

Regarding this clone: The CDR3 end falls 3 residues outside the read, so it is completed with the germline J gene. V usage is TRBV28 and J usage is TRBJ1-2; 8 bases agree with TRBD1. The CDR3 is 13 residues long. The germline gives CDR1 MDHEN, CDR2 SYDVKM. The CDR3 bases that were read are TGTGCCAGCAGTTTAACAGACAGGGGAGGC. The encoded protein is CASSLTDRGG. The CDR3 in full is CASSLTDRGGYTF.

CDR3 DNA (partial): TGTGCCAGCAGCGTAGCTGGGGGGGCCTGGGAGACC. Residues: CASSVAGGAWET. The whole CDR3 sequence is CASSVAGGAWETQYF. V is TRBV9 and J is TRBJ2-5, with D tentatively TRBD2 (7 bases). The read ends 3 residues before the CDR3 terminus; that terminus is restored from the germline J gene. Germline loops: CDR1 SGDLS, CDR2 YYNGEE. There are 15 residues in the CDR3. Trimming removed 0 bases at V and 5 bases at J, with 14 bases between.

On this clone itself: The sequenced fragment ends 3 residues before the CDR3 boundary, so the rest is inferred from the germline J gene. The J gene is TRBJ2-2, the V gene TRBV7-9; possibly TRBD1 or TRBD2 for D (6 bases each). CDR3 length: 15 amino acids. The germline V and J ends were trimmed by 4 bases and 4 bases, with 13 bases remaining between them. Germline CDR1 is SEHNR and CDR2 is FQNEAQ (reference sequence). The covered CDR3 bases are TGTGCCAGCAGCTCGCGGGACACTCGCACCGGGGAG. This translates into CASSSRDTRTGE. The full CDR3 sequence reads CASSSRDTRTGELFF.

With regard to this clone: The read finishes 3 residues shy of the CDR3 end, and the germline J gene is used to complete it. The chain employs TRBV20-1 and TRBJ1-2, with 10 bases lining up with TRBD1. The CDR3 spans 14 residues. Germline CDR1 and CDR2: DFQATT and SNEGSKA (reference sequence). The CDR3 sequence: CSASKTGGSWGYTF. The CDR3 DNA, read in part, is TGCAGTGCATCGAAGACAGGGGGCTCCTGGGGC.

The DNA read from the CDR3 is TGTGCCAGCAGCCCAGGACTGAACACCGGGGAG. Its protein is CASSPGLNTGE. The complete CDR3 reads CASSPGLNTGELFF. The chain has TRBV9 and TRBJ2-2; possibly TRBD2 for D (5 bases). The CDR3 is cut off 3 residues early in the read; its end comes from the germline J gene. The V end was cut by 4 bases, the J end by 1 base, with 8 bases between. The CDR3 loop spans 14 amino acids. Looked up from germline, CDR1 is SGDLS and CDR2 is YYNGEE.

Turning to this clone: Coverage ceases 3 residues before the CDR3 finishes, and the germline J gene fills in the end. V usage is TRBV6-4 and J usage is TRBJ1-6; 9 nucleotides agree with TRBD1. The CDR3 is 13 amino acids. V shed 5 bases and J 11 bases; nucleotides not matched to a gene: 4. Per germline, CDR1 MRHNA and CDR2 SNTAGT. The DNA read from the CDR3 is TGTGCCAGCAGTCGGACAGGGGAACCACCC. Translation gives CASSRTGEPP. The entire CDR3 reads CASSRTGEPPLHF.

CDR3: CASSLGGRGPRDTQYF. Incomplete CDR3 DNA: TGCGCCAGCAGCTTGGGGGGGAGGGGGCCTCGGGATACG. This chain connects TRBV5-1 to TRBJ2-3, with D perhaps matching TRBD1 or TRBD2 (7 bases each). The DNA ends 3 residues before the CDR3 does, and the rest of the CDR3 is filled in from the germline J gene. The ends were cut back, 0 bases at V and 6 bases at J, with 17 bases in the middle. The CDR3 has 16 residues. Germline V gene lookup returns CDR1 SGHRS and CDR2 YFSETQ.

Concerning this clone itself: The DNA ends 3 residues before the CDR3 does, and the rest of the CDR3 is filled in from the germline J gene. The chain is built from TRBV18 and TRBJ2-3, with TRBD2 matching over 10 bases. This CDR3 is built from 15 residues. V lost 6 bases and J lost 7; bases outside the gene matches: 10. The germline V gene has CDR1 KGHSH and CDR2 LQKENI. CDR3: CASSATSGVQNTQYF. The part of the CDR3 DNA that was read is TGTGCCAGCTCGGCCACTAGCGGGGTTCAGAATACG.

Concerning this clone: The read stops 3 residues short of the end of the CDR3; the missing end is completed from the germline J gene. V gene TRBV4-1 combines with J gene TRBJ1-2; possibly TRBD1 for D (6 bases). Germline loops: CDR1 MGHRA, CDR2 YSYEKL. This CDR3 comprises 15 residues. The V end was cut by 0 bases, the J end by 1 base, with 9 bases between. The sequenced part of the CDR3 DNA is TGCGCCAGCAGCCAAGAAGCAGGGGTTAACTATGGC. Translating gives CASSQEAGVNYG. The CDR3 in full is CASSQEAGVNYGYTF.

With regard to this clone: The CDR3 extends 3 residues past the end of the read, so its final part is completed from the germline J gene. The J gene is TRBJ1-5, the V gene TRBV20-1, with D tentatively TRBD1 (5 bases). The CDR3 runs 13 residues. V was pared by 0 bases and J by 7 bases, with 10 bases between. Germline assignment: CDR1 DFQATT and CDR2 SNEGSKA (reference sequence). CDR3: CSAREFEGQPQHF. The CDR3 DNA, read in part, is TGCAGTGCTAGAGAGTTTGAGGGGCAGCCC.

Worth noting for this clone: The read terminates 3 residues before the CDR3 end, so the remaining end is supplied by the germline J gene. This chain joins TRBV2 and TRBJ1-5; TRBD1 might be the D (5 bases). CDR1 and CDR2 from the germline V gene are SNHLY and FYNNEI. Trimming took off 5 bases at V and 2 bases at J, with 13 bases between the two ends. This CDR3 is built from 15 residues. CDR3 DNA (partial): TGTGCCAGCAGTAAGGGGTCCTTGGGCAATCAGCCC. Translation: CASSKGSLGNQP. The CDR3 reads in full as CASSKGSLGNQPQHF.